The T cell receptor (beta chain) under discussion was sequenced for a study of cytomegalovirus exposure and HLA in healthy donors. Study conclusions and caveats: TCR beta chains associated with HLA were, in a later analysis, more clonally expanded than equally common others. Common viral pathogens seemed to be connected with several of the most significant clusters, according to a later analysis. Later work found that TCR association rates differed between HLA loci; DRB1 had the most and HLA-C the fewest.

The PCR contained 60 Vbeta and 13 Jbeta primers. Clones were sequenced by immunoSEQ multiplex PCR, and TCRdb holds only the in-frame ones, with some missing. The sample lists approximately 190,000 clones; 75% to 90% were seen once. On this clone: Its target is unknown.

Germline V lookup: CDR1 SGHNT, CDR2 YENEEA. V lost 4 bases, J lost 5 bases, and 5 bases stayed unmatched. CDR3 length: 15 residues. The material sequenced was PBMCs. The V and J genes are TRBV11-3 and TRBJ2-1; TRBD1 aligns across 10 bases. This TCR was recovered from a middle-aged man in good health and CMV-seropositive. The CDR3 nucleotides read TGTGCCAGCAGCTCGGGACAGGGGAATAACAATGAGCAGTTCTTC. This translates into CASSSGQGNNNEQFF.